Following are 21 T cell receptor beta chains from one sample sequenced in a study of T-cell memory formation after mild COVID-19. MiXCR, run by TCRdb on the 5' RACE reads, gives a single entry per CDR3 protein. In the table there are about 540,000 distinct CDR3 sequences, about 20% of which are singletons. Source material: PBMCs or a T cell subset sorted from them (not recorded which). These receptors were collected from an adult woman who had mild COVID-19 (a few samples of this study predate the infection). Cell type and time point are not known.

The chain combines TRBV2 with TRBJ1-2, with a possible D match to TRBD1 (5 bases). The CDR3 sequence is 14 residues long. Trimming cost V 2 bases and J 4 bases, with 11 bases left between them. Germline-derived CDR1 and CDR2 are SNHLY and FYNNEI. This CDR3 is CASSEPPGGYGYTF. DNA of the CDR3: TGTGCCAGCAGTGAACCCCCGGGGGGCTATGGCTACACCTTC. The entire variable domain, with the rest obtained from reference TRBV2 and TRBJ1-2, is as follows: EPEVTQTPSHQVTQMGQEVILRCVPISNHLYFYWYRQILGQKVEFLVSFYNNEISEKSEIFDDQFSVERPDGSNFTLKIRSTKLEDSAMYFCASSEPPGGYGYTFGSGTRLTVV.

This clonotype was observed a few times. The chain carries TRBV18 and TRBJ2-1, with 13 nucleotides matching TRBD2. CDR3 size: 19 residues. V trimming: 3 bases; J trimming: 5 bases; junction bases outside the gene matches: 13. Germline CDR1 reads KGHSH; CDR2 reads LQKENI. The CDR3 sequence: CASSPIGLAGVGVDNEQFF. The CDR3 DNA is TGTGCCAGCTCACCTATTGGACTAGCGGGAGTTGGAGTGGACAATGAGCAGTTCTTC.

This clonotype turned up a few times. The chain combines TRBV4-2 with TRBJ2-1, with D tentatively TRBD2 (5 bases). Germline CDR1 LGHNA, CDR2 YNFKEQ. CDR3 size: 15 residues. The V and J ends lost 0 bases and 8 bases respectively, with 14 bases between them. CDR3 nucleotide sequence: TGTGCCAGCAGCCAAGAATGGCTAGCTCGGGATGAGCAGTTCTTC. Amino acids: CASSQEWLARDEQFF.

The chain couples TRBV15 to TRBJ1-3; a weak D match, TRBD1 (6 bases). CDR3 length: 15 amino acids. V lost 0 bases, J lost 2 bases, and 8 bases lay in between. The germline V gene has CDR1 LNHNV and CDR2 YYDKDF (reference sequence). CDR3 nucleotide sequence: TGTGCCACCAGCAGAGATAGGGGGGCTGGAAACACCATATATTTT. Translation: CATSRDRGAGNTIYF.

CDR3 DNA: TGTGCCAGCAGCGTACGGATAAACACTGAAGCTTTCTTT. It encodes CASSVRINTEAFF. V gene TRBV7-9 combines with J gene TRBJ1-1; D is uncertain. Trimming took off 5 bases at V and 2 bases at J, with 9 bases between the two ends. The CDR3 is made up of 13 amino acids. Per germline, CDR1 SEHNR and CDR2 FQNEAQ (reference sequence).

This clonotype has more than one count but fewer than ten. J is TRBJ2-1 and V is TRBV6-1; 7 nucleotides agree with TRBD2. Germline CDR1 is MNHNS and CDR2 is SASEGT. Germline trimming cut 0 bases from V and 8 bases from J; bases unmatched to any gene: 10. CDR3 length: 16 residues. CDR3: CASSEAGRGRSHEQFF. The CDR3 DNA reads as TGTGCCAGCAGTGAAGCAGGGAGGGGCAGGTCCCATGAGCAGTTCTTC.

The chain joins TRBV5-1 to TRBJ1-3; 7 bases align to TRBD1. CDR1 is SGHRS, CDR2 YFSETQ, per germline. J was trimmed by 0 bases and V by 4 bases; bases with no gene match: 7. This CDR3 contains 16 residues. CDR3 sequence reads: CASSATGKGSGNTIYF. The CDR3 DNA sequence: TGCGCCAGCAGCGCGACAGGGAAAGGCTCTGGAAACACCATATATTTT.

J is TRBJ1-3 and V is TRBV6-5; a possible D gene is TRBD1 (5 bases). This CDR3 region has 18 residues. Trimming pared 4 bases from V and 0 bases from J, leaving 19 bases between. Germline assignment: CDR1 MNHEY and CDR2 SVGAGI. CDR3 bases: TGTGCCAGCAGTTCGGCAGGGCCCCATCCCCACTCTGGAAACACCATATATTTT. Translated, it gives CASSSAGPHPHSGNTIYF.

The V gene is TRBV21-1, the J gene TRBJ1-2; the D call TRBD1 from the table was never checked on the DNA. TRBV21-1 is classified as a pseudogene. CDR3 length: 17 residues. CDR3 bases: TGTGCCAGCAGCAAACCAGGTAGACAGGAGACTAACTATGGCTACACCTTC. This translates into CASSKPGRQETNYGYTF.

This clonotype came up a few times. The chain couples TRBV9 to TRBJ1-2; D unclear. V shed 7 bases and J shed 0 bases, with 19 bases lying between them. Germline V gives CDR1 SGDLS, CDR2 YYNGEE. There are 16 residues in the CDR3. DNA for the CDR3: TGTGCCAGCCCAAGGGATCAGAGAGAACCTAACTATGGCTACACCTTC. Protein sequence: CASPRDQREPNYGYTF.

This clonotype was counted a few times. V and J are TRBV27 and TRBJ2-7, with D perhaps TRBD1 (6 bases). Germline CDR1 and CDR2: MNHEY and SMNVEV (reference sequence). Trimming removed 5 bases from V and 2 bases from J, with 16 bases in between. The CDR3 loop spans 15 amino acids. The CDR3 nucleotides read TGTGCCAGCAGTCCTCGGGACAACGGGGCCTACGAGCAGTACTTC. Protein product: CASSPRDNGAYEQYF.

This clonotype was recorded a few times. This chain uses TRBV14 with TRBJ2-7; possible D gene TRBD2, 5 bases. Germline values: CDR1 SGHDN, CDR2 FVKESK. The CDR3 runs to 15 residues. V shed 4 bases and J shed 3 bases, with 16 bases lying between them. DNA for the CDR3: TGTGCCAGCAGCCCAAAGGTCAGCGGTCGCTACGAGCAGTACTTC. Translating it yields CASSPKVSGRYEQYF.

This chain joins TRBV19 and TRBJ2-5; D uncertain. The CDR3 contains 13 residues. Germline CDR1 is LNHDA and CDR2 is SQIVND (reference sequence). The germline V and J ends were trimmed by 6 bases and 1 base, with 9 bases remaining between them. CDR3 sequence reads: CASRKKPQETQYF. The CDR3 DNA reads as TGTGCCAGTAGGAAGAAACCCCAAGAGACCCAGTACTTC.

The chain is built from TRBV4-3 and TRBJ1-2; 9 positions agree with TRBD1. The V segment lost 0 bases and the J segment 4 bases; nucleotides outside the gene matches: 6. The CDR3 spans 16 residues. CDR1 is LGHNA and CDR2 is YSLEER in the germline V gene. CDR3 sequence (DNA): TGCGCCAGCAGCCAAGACCGACAGGGGGGCGGCTATGGCTACACCTTC. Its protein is CASSQDRQGGGYGYTF.

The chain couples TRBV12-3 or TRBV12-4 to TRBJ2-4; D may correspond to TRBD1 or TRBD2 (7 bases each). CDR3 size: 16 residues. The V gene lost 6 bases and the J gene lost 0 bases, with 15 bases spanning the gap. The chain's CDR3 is CASRGGGGKAKNIQYF. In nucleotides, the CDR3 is TGTGCCAGCAGGGGGGGAGGGGGCAAAGCCAAAAACATTCAGTACTTC.

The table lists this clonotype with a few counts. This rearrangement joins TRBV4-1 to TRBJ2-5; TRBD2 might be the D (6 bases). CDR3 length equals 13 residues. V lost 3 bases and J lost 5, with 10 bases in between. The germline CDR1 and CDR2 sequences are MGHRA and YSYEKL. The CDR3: CASSQGGMETQYF. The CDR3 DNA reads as TGCGCCAGCAGCCAGGGGGGAATGGAGACCCAGTACTTC.

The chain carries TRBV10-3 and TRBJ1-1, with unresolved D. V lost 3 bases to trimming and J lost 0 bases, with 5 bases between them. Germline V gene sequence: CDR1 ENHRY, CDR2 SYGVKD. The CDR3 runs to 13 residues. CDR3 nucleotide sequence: TGTGCCATCAGTGACAGATTGAACACTGAAGCTTTCTTT. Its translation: CAISDRLNTEAFF.

The CDR3: CASSLKGETDTQYF. CDR3 nucleotide sequence: TGTGCCAGCAGCTTAAAGGGGGAGACAGATACGCAGTATTTT. This sequence joins TRBV7-3 and TRBJ2-3; TRBD1 is a possible D gene (6 bases). V lost 1 base, J lost 3 bases, and 8 bases lay in between. The CDR3 is 14 residues long. In germline, CDR1 is SGHTA, CDR2 FQGTGA.

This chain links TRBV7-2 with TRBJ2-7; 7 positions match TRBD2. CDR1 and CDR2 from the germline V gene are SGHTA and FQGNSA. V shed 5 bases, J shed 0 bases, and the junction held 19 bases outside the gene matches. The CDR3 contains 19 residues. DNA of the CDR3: TGTGCCAGCAGCCCACTATGGCGAGGGGAGGGAGCTAGCTCCTACGAGCAGTACTTC. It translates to CASSPLWRGEGASSYEQYF.

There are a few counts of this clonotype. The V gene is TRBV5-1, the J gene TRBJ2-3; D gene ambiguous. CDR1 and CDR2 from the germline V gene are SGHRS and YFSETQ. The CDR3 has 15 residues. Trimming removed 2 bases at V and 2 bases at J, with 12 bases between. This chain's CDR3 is CASSLRSADTDTQYF. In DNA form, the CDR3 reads TGCGCCAGCAGCTTAAGGAGCGCAGACACAGATACGCAGTATTTT.

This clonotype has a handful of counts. CDR3 sequence: CASSWTSGRQETQYF. The CDR3 DNA follows: TGTGCCAGCAGTTGGACTAGCGGGAGGCAAGAGACCCAGTACTTC. The rearrangement links TRBV12-3 or TRBV12-4 to TRBJ2-5; TRBD2 matches 14 bases. The CDR3 contains 15 residues. Germline trimming cut 4 bases from V and 2 bases from J; bases unmatched to any gene: 0.